The 8 T cell receptor beta chains given below trace back to one sample, sequenced in a study of T cell repertoires in cytomegalovirus infection. Via MiXCR, TCRdb re-called the reads, giving one row per CDR3 protein. Altogether about a million distinct CDR3 sequences are present, about a third being singletons, with the ten largest covering more than 12%. No antigen has been identified for these receptors. This specimen consisted of cultured CD8+ T cells from PBMCs, obtained from culture after CMV antigen stimulation. The receptor set was obtained from a human donor in good health (CMV status not recorded). Some clones in this sample may be carry-over from other donors' samples.

This clonotype has more than one count but fewer than ten. This chain joins TRBV7-9 and TRBJ1-2, with D possibly matching TRBD1 (6 bases). The ends were cut back, 2 bases at V and 2 bases at J, with 9 bases in the middle. CDR1 and CDR2 from the germline V gene are SEHNR and FQNEAQ (reference sequence). This CDR3 is 14 amino acids long. In nucleotides, the CDR3 is TGTGCCAGCAGCTTAAGGGGGGACAACTATGGCTACACCTTC. Its translation is CASSLRGDNYGYTF.

Worth noting for this clonotype: A junction end diverges from the germline sequence, so it may reflect a read error. The chain carries TRBV2 and TRBJ2-5, with 10 bases lining up with TRBD1. Germline CDR1 and CDR2: SNHLY and FYNNEI. The CDR3 loop spans 13 amino acids. The CDR3 sequence: CASSGTPRDRGDF. The CDR3 bases are TGTGCCAGCAGTGGAACACCGAGGGACAGGGGAGACTTC.

This rearrangement joins TRBV7-6 to TRBJ2-2, with D tentatively TRBD1 or TRBD2 (5 bases each). Trimming shortened V by 4 bases and J by 1 base, and 13 bases separated the two germline ends. This CDR3 is 16 amino acids long. Germline CDR1 is SGHVS and CDR2 is FNYEAQ. CDR3 loop: CASSSRDEVNTGELFF. CDR3 nucleotide sequence: TGTGCCAGCAGCTCCCGGGACGAGGTGAACACCGGGGAGCTGTTTTTT.

The V gene is TRBV27, the J gene TRBJ2-4; 8 bases are a match to TRBD1. Germline V CDR1 and CDR2: MNHEY, SMNVEV (reference sequence). V lost 4 bases to trimming and J lost 7 bases; unmatched junction nucleotides: 15. The length of the CDR3 is 17 residues. The CDR3 sequence is CASSSAPPGQVGNIQYF. The CDR3 DNA reads TGTGCCAGCAGTTCCGCCCCTCCGGGACAGGTGGGGAACATTCAGTACTTC.

The chain employs TRBV4-1 and TRBJ1-1; no firm D call. Germline V gene sequence: CDR1 MGHRA, CDR2 YSYEKL. V gave up 1 base and J gave up 4 bases, with 13 bases separating them. The CDR3 extends over 15 amino acids. The CDR3 nucleotides are TGCGCCAGCAGCCAAGTACACCTCGGCGGCACTGAAGCTTTCTTT. It specifies CASSQVHLGGTEAFF.

Turning to this clonotype: This may come from a read error, since a much larger clone is one base off. The rearrangement links TRBV12-5 to TRBJ2-1, with D hard to call. The CDR3 covers 12 residues. Trimming shortened V by 1 base and J by 4 bases, and 2 bases separated the two germline ends. Germline-derived CDR1 and CDR2 are LGHNT and FRNRAP. For the CDR3, the DNA is TGTGCTAGTGGTTTGGAGTACAATGAGCAGTTCTTC. Its translation: CASGLEYNEQFF. Looking up the rest from reference TRBV12-5 and TRBJ2-1 gives the full variable domain: DARVTQTPRHKVTEMGQEVTMRCQPILGHNTVFWYRQTMMQGLELLAYFRNRAPLDDSGMPKDRFSAEMPDATLATLKIQPSEPRDSAVYFCASGLEYNEQFFGPGTRLTVL.

In its sample, this clonotype was seen many times. This chain connects TRBV27 to TRBJ2-2; D not resolved. This CDR3 is 14 amino acids long. Germline V gives CDR1 MNHEY, CDR2 SMNVEV (reference sequence). With 3 bases removed from V and 4 bases from J, the gap between germline ends came to 9 bases. CDR3 loop: CASSFGRVTGELFF. The DNA for the CDR3 is TGTGCCAGCAGTTTCGGTAGGGTCACCGGGGAGCTGTTTTTT.

Many counts were recorded for this clonotype. V gene TRBV7-9 combines with J gene TRBJ2-7, with a weak D call TRBD2 (6 bases). The CDR3 consists of 14 residues. In germline, CDR1 is SEHNR, CDR2 FQNEAQ (reference sequence). V was clipped by 7 bases and J by 6 bases, with 19 bases between them. The CDR3 protein is CASTSVGGIGEQYF. Written as DNA, the CDR3 is TGTGCCAGCACCTCTGTTGGGGGGATCGGCGAGCAGTACTTC.